The clone carrying this T cell receptor beta chain was found many times. Enrolled through a virtual design, the participants were between 18 and 89 years of age and came from under 30 US areas. These data belong to a study of blood T cell repertoires in COVID-19. The overall study: The United States, Italy and Spain were the sources of the acute and convalescent COVID-19 samples.

Original methodology: Estimated nucleated cell counts came from reference gene primer amplification. Some clones are missing from TCRdb's copy, which holds only in-frame ones; the method was immunoSEQ multiplex PCR. That table furnishes V, J and clone size, whereas the DNA furnished D and trimming. Among about 140,000 clones listed, more than 80% were seen once. V gave up 3 bases and J gave up 6 bases; unmatched junction bases: 4. The CDR3 sequence is 14 residues long. Germline CDR1 SGHVS, CDR2 FNYEAQ. The V call is TRBV7-6, the J call TRBJ2-1, with TRBD2 matching 8 bases. Sequencing input: PBMCs or T cells enriched from blood (not recorded which). The receptor was derived from a woman under 30 who had been exposed to COVID-19. The CDR3 DNA follows: TGTGCCAGCAGCTTCGCGCTAGCGGGCAATGAGCAGTTCTTC. It translates to CASSFALAGNEQFF.